The clone carrying this T cell receptor beta chain showed up just a few times. What it binds is unknown. This sample was included in a study of response to subunit inactivated influenza vaccine. Findings and limits, study-wide: The authors suggested that few new T cells are recruited per seasonal influenza vaccination.

TCRdb reprocessed the RT-PCR reads via MiXCR and lists one record per CDR3 protein. Of some 640,000 distinct CDR3 sequences listed, 11% to 15% are singletons. The CDR3 runs 17 residues. Per germline, CDR1 SGDLS and CDR2 YYNGEE. Unmatched junction bases numbered 3, after V lost 3 bases and J lost 3 bases. The sequence was obtained from a man between 50 and 59 years old who received an inactivated influenza vaccine. V usage is TRBV9 and J usage is TRBJ2-1; TRBD2 agrees at 16 bases. This material consisted of PBMCs from blood, taken 14 days before vaccination. The CDR3, as DNA: TGTGCCAGCAGCGAGGGGACTAGCGGGGGGGGCTACAATGAGCAGTTCTTC. Its translation is CASSEGTSGGGYNEQFF.